This T cell receptor (beta chain) was recovered during a study of immune cell composition in non-small cell lung cancer. TCRdb's copy holds only in-frame clones and misses some; the assay was immunoSEQ multiplex PCR. The table includes 6,000 to 8,500 clones, 68% detected once. As concerns this clone: The target antigen is unknown.

Study results and caveats: Shared sequences between tumour-reactive and dominant in vivo clones were not proven. Overall clonality, unlike maximal tumour-associated clone frequency, did not predict TIL reactivity. About 80% of squamous and 33% of adenocarcinoma cases had tumour-associated clones >0.5%.

The specimen was lung tumor tissue. This receptor was identified in a human donor with non-small cell lung cancer.

CDR3 in DNA: TGTGCCAGCAGCGTAGCTCCAGGGAACTATGGCTACACCTTC. This gives the protein CASSVAPGNYGYTF. This chain links TRBV9 with TRBJ1-2, with D possibly TRBD1 on 5 matching bases. V lost 0 bases and J lost 2, with 8 bases in between. The germline V gene encodes CDR1 SGDLS and CDR2 YYNGEE. CDR3 length: 14 amino acids.